This is a list of T cell receptor beta chains from one sample in a study of blood T cell repertoires in COVID-19. Libraries were prepared by immunoSEQ multiplex PCR; TCRdb keeps only in-frame clonotypes and omits some of them. The sample lists around 180,000 clones, about 74% occurring once. Specimen: peripheral blood. These receptors all stem from a woman of 80 years or more with acute or convalescent COVID-19. Both conserved end residues are trimmed from each CDR3. The D gene is left open where the match is weak.

TRBJ2-2,NA,TRBV29-1,SVVEGGGRELF
TRBJ1-1,TRBD1,TRBV6-4,ASRGQGSGEAF
TRBJ2-6,NA,TRBV19,ASEPLYTQSSGANVLT
TRBJ2-5,TRBD1,TRBV27,ASSPDRGPATGQETQY
TRBJ1-1,NA,TRBV11-2,ASSLTLGVRDTEAF
TRBJ1-4,TRBD1,TRBV9,ASSESTGGFEKLF
TRBJ1-4,NA,TRBV6-5,ASSPWGATNEKLF
TRBJ2-4,NA,TRBV28,ASGRGAGNIQY
TRBJ2-2,TRBD2,TRBV7-2,ASSRGGQGGELF
TRBJ2-1,NA,TRBV20-1,SAARVEQF
TRBJ2-3,NA,TRBV5-5,ASSFSDTDTQY
TRBJ2-2,NA,TRBV18,ASSPIRDTGELF
TRBJ2-5,TRBD2,TRBV7-8,ASSLGGAGVVETQY
TRBJ1-3,TRBD1,TRBV4-3,ASSQDPTGTGNTIY
TRBJ2-2,NA,TRBV6-5,ASRTVLNTGELF
TRBJ1-6,TRBD1,TRBV18,ASSPTGGQGFSPLH
TRBJ2-1,TRBD1,TRBV5-1,ASSVSQGVSYNEQF
TRBJ1-4,NA,TRBV19,ASRTPTAGNEKLF
TRBJ2-5,NA,TRBV29-1,SVSAGTGQETQY
TRBJ2-7,NA,TRBV6-1,ASSELTGYEQY
TRBJ2-7,NA,TRBV6-6,ASSPPEGQSSYEQY
TRBJ1-4,NA,TRBV4-3,ASSRAGSRSEEKLF
TRBJ2-1,TRBD2,TRBV18,ASSSGTSGNYNEQF